The 14 T cell receptor beta chains below all came from one sample that was sequenced in a study of T cells in tuberculosis. Here immunoSEQ multiplex PCR was the method, and the copy in TCRdb shows in-frame clones only, minus some. Of roughly 28,000 clones in the sample, around 90% were seen once. Material for sequencing was PBMCs. Receptors were obtained from a donor between 10 and 35 years old with latent tuberculosis or without tuberculosis infection.

The chain combines TRBV29-1 with TRBJ2-3; perhaps TRBD1 as D (6 bases). The CDR3 runs 13 residues. Germline CDR1 SQVTM, CDR2 ANQGSEA. V gave up 8 bases and J gave up 0 bases, with 12 bases separating them. The chain's CDR3 is CSRWQGSTDTQYF. In nucleotides, the CDR3 is TGCAGCAGATGGCAGGGGAGCACAGATACGCAGTATTTT.

The genes are TRBV19 and TRBJ2-3; weak D call: TRBD1 (6 bases). The germline gives CDR1 LNHDA, CDR2 SQIVND (reference sequence). This CDR3 comprises 12 residues. The ends were cut back, 7 bases at V and 1 base at J, with 6 bases in the middle. CDR3 residues: CASNRGTDTQYF. CDR3 nucleotide sequence: TGTGCCAGTAACAGGGGCACAGATACGCAGTATTTT.

This chain uses TRBV6-6 with TRBJ1-2; tentative D call: TRBD1 (5 bases). The CDR3 runs 14 residues. Germline CDR1 and CDR2: MNHNY and SVGAGI (reference sequence). V was shortened by 2 bases and J by 3 bases, with 10 bases between the two germline ends. The CDR3: CASSYPGLDYGYTF. The CDR3 nucleotides are TGTGCCAGCAGTTACCCAGGGCTGGACTATGGCTACACCTTC.

The rearrangement joins TRBV18 to TRBJ1-5, with no clear D. V lost 4 bases and J lost 7, with 17 bases in between. The CDR3 has 15 amino acids. Germline CDR1 KGHSH, CDR2 LQKENI. CDR3 bases: TGTGCCAGCTCACAGGAAGCGCGGGAAGACCAGCCCCAGCATTTT. Protein: CASSQEAREDQPQHF.

The chain combines TRBV18 with TRBJ2-7, with 12 nucleotides matching TRBD2. The germline V gene encodes CDR1 KGHSH and CDR2 LQKENI. This CDR3 has 15 amino acids. J gave up 6 bases and V 6 bases, and 9 bases lay outside the gene matches. The CDR3 coding sequence is TGTGCCAGCTCCGAACAAACTAGCGGGGGGTTCGAGCAGTACTTC. Translated, it gives CASSEQTSGGFEQYF.

This chain links TRBV4-1 with TRBJ1-4; D is unclear. V was trimmed by 4 bases and J by 8 bases, leaving 14 bases between them. This CDR3 contains 14 residues. The germline CDR1 and CDR2 sequences are MGHRA and YSYEKL. CDR3 region: CASSPEGLREKLFF. In nucleotides, the CDR3 is TGCGCCAGCAGCCCCGAGGGATTGAGAGAAAAACTGTTTTTT.

The chain carries TRBV6-5 and TRBJ1-1; 7 bases match TRBD1. Trimming cost V 0 bases and J 2 bases; bases outside gene matches: 6. The CDR3 spans 16 residues. Germline values: CDR1 MNHEY, CDR2 SVGAGI. The CDR3: CASSYSGQLSNTEAFF. DNA for the CDR3: TGTGCCAGCAGTTACTCGGGACAGCTTAGCAACACTGAAGCTTTCTTT.

V gene TRBV5-8 combines with J gene TRBJ2-7; D possibly corresponds to TRBD1 (6 bases). The CDR3 totals 15 residues. Trimming stripped 2 bases from V and 3 bases from J, with 15 bases between. Per the germline V gene, CDR1 is SGHTS and CDR2 is YDEGEE. CDR3 amino acids: CASSFLGTTGYEQYF. The CDR3 DNA reads TGTGCCAGCAGCTTCCTTGGGACAACAGGCTACGAGCAGTACTTC.

This chain joins TRBV4-1 and TRBJ1-2, with a tentative D call TRBD1 (5 bases). This CDR3 region has 14 residues. The ends were cut back, 3 bases at V and 6 bases at J, with 14 bases in the middle. Germline loops: CDR1 MGHRA, CDR2 YSYEKL. This CDR3 is CASSHQGRTNGYTF. The CDR3, as DNA: TGCGCCAGCAGCCATCAGGGCAGAACAAATGGCTACACCTTC.

This chain links TRBV13 with TRBJ2-5; D is perhaps TRBD2 (7 bases). The length of the CDR3 is 14 residues. From germline, CDR1 is PRHDT and CDR2 FYEKMQ (reference sequence). V lost 2 bases and J 6 bases, leaving 13 bases between the germline ends. The CDR3 reads CASSLFGGGKTQYF. The CDR3 region has the DNA TGTGCCAGCAGCTTATTTGGCGGGGGCAAGACCCAGTACTTC.

The rearrangement uses TRBV4-1 and TRBJ1-1, with 7 bases fitting TRBD1. The CDR3 has 16 amino acids. J gave up 3 bases and V 3 bases, and 10 bases lay outside the gene matches. From germline, CDR1 is MGHRA and CDR2 YSYEKL. The CDR3 region has the DNA TGCGCCAGCAGCCAGCCCGACAGGGCTTTGGACACTGAAGCTTTCTTT. Translated, it gives CASSQPDRALDTEAFF.

The V call is TRBV28, the J call TRBJ2-7; maybe TRBD1 (7 bases). The CDR3 has 14 amino acids. The ends were cut back, 4 bases at V and 6 bases at J, with 16 bases in the middle. Per the germline V gene, CDR1 is MDHEN and CDR2 is SYDVKM. The CDR3 bases are TGTGCCAGCAGTTCACCAGGGCAGGGGGGCGAGCAGTACTTC. Translated: CASSSPGQGGEQYF.

This clone is a singleton in its sample. The J gene is TRBJ2-1, the V gene TRBV7-8, with 10 bases aligning to TRBD2. V lost 5 bases to trimming and J lost 10 bases; unmatched junction nucleotides: 14. Germline V gene data show CDR1 as SGHVS and CDR2 as FQNEAQ. The CDR3 sequence is 16 residues long. The CDR3 spells CASSPKRSGGAWEQFF. CDR3 DNA sequence: TGTGCCAGCAGCCCGAAGAGGAGCGGGGGGGCATGGGAGCAGTTCTTC. The full variable domain, with the rest looked up from reference TRBV7-8 and TRBJ2-1, is GAGVSQSPRYKVAKRGQDVALRCDPISGHVSLFWYQQALGQGPEFLTYFQNEAQLDKSGLPSDRFFAERPEGSVSTLKIQRTQQEDSAVYLCASSPKRSGGAWEQFFGPGTRLTVL.

The chain is built from TRBV6-1 and TRBJ2-5; 8 bases map to TRBD2. CDR1 is MNHNS, CDR2 SASEGT, per germline. The junction had 2 bases not matched to a gene; V was cut back by 1 base and J by 1 base. The CDR3 runs to 15 residues. CDR3 loop: CASSEVGGGQETQYF. The CDR3 coding sequence is TGTGCCAGCAGTGAAGTCGGGGGGGGCCAAGAGACCCAGTACTTC.